The sequence of this TCR beta chain was determined in a study of blood T cell repertoires in COVID-19. Study-wide context: Spain, Italy and the United States supplied samples that represented acute and convalescent COVID-19. The cDNA or gDNA used as material had been derived from T cells, B-cell-depleted T cells, or PBMCs.

Authors' data handling: From reference gene primer amplification, estimates of nucleated cell counts were derived. Only in-frame clones appear in the TCRdb table, and some are missing; sequencing was by immunoSEQ multiplex PCR. The V and J calls and clone size are taken from that table; D and trimming were inferred from the DNA. Seen here are 90,000 to 110,000 clones, approximately 81% observed once, and the top ten hold less than 45%. V dropped 1 base and J dropped 4; count of bases not matched to a gene: 4. The CDR3 consists of 15 residues. The germline V gene encodes CDR1 SGHTA and CDR2 FQGNSA. The TCR sequence derives from an elderly man with acute or convalescent COVID-19. This sequence joins TRBV7-2 and TRBJ2-1; 7 bases match TRBD2. Sequencing was performed on peripheral blood. CDR3 sequence: CASSLVGTTYNEQFF. The CDR3 DNA sequence: TGTGCCAGCAGCTTAGTGGGGACTACTTACAATGAGCAGTTCTTC.